The clone carrying this TCR beta chain was seen at least ten times. One entry per CDR3 protein, called by TCRdb with MiXCR from the RT-PCR reads. Of 920,000 or so distinct CDR3 sequences listed, 18% are singletons. This specimen comes from a study of patients and donors after allogeneic stem cell transplantation. Germline V lookup: CDR1 MNHEY, CDR2 SMNVEV (reference sequence). CDR3 length equals 15 residues. V was clipped by 4 bases and J by 2 bases, with 12 bases between them. This sequence originates from a human donor who was either an allogeneic HSCT recipient or a stem cell or donor lymphocyte infusion donor (not recorded which). It is not recorded whose cells these are; they may come from a transplant donor. Sequenced material: blood, either unsorted or a sorted T cell fraction (not recorded which). The V gene is TRBV27, the J gene TRBJ1-3; tentative D call: TRBD1 (5 bases). CDR3 DNA sequence: TGTGCCAGCAGTTCCTCCCAGGGAACTGGAAACACCATATATTTT. It yields the protein CASSSSQGTGNTIYF.